The source of this T cell receptor (beta chain) is a study of control samples from healthy donors and cancer patients. The assay was immunoSEQ multiplex PCR, and TCRdb's table has in-frame clones only and misses some. The sample shows around 150,000 clones, 80% to 90% of them seen only once. CDR1 ENHRY and CDR2 SYGVKD come from the germline V gene. V was pared by 0 bases and J by 4 bases, with 16 bases between. CDR3 length equals 16 residues. The specimen was blood. V is TRBV10-3 and J is TRBJ2-7, with D unresolved. This TCR was sampled from a man aged 25-45 years in good health. The CDR3, as DNA: TGTGCCATCAGTGAGTCGTCTCCCGGACGACCGTACGAGCAGTACTTC. The encoded protein is CAISESSPGRPYEQYF.